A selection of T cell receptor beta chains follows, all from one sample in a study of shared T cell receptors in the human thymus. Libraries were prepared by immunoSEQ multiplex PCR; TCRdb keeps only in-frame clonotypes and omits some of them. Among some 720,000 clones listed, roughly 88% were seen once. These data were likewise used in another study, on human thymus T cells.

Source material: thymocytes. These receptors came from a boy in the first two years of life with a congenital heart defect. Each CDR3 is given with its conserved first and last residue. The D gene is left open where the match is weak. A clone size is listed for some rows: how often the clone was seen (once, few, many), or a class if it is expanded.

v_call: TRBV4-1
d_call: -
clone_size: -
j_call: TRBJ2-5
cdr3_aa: CASSQDGVAVSAGTQYF
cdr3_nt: TGCGCCAGCAGCCAAGATGGGGTGGCGGTGTCCGCGGGGACCCAGTACTTC

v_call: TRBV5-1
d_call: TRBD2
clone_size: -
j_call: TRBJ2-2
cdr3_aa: CASSLYSGRDTGELFF
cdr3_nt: TGCGCCAGCAGCTTGTACAGCGGGAGGGACACCGGGGAGCTGTTTTTT

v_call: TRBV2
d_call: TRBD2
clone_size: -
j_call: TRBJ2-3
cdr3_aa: CASTGRDLTDTQYF
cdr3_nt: TGTGCCAGCACGGGGAGGGATCTCACAGATACGCAGTATTTT

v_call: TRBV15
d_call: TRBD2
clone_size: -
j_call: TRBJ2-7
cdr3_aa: CATSRGGGLDSGRYEQYF
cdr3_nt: TGTGCCACCAGCAGAGGCGGAGGGTTAGATAGCGGGAGGTACGAGCAGTACTTC

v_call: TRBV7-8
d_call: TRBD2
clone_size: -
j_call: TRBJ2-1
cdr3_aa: CASSQDPTAGGPKDEQFF
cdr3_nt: TGTGCCAGCAGCCAAGACCCCACGGCGGGAGGCCCTAAGGATGAGCAGTTCTTC

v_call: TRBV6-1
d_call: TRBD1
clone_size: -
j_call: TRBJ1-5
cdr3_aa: CASRGGGQIFNQPQHF
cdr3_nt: TGTGCCAGCCGTGGAGGGGGACAGATATTCAATCAGCCCCAGCATTTT

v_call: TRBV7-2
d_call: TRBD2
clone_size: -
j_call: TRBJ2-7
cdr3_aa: CASSLSGTSGTYEQYF
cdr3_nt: TGTGCCAGCAGCTTATCCGGGACTAGCGGCACCTACGAGCAGTACTTC

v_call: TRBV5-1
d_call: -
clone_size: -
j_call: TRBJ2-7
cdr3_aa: CASSLAESSSAYEQYF
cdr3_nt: TGCGCCAGCAGCTTGGCCGAGTCTTCCAGCGCCTACGAGCAGTACTTC

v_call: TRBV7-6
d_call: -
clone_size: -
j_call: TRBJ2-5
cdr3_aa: CASSIKETQYF
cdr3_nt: TGTGCCAGCAGCATAAAAGAGACCCAGTACTTC

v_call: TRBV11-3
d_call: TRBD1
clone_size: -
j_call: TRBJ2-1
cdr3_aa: CASSPWTGVYNEQFF
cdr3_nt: TGTGCCAGCAGCCCTTGGACAGGGGTTTACAATGAGCAGTTCTTC

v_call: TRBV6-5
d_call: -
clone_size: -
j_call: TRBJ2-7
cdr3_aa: CASSYGSTGYEQYF
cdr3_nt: TGTGCCAGCAGTTATGGTAGCACAGGCTACGAGCAGTACTTC

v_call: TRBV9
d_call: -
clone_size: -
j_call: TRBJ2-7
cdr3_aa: CASSVRGGPTEQYF
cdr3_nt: TGTGCCAGCAGCGTAAGGGGGGGACCGACCGAGCAGTACTTC

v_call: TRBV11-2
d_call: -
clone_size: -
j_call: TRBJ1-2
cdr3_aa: CASSLVAGDGYTF
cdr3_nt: TGTGCCAGCAGCTTAGTAGCGGGGGATGGCTACACCTTC

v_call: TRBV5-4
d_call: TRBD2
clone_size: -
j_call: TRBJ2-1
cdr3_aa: CASSLGPGTSGRGATILQFF
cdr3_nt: TGTGCCAGCAGCTTAGGGCCCGGGACTAGCGGGAGGGGGGCAACAATTTTGCAGTTCTTC

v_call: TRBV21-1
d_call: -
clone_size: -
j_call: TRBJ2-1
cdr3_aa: CASIVDRAGRQFF
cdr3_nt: TGTGCCAGCATCGTGGACCGAGCGGGACGGCAGTTCTTC

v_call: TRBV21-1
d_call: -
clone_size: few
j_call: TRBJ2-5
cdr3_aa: CASSNSPPHTQETQYF
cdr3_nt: TGTGCCAGCAGCAATAGCCCCCCCCATACCCAAGAGACCCAGTACTTC

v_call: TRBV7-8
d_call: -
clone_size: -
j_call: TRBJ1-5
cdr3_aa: CASSLKGGNQPQHF
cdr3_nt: TGTGCCAGCAGCTTGAAGGGAGGCAATCAGCCCCAGCATTTT

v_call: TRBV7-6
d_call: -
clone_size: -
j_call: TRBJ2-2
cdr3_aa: CASSRGLPGELFF
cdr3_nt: TGTGCCAGCAGCCGAGGACTACCCGGGGAGCTGTTTTTT

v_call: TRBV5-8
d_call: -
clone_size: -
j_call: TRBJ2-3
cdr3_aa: CASQLQGTCNTQYF
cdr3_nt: TGTGCCAGCCAGCTACAGGGAACCTGCAATACGCAGTATTTT

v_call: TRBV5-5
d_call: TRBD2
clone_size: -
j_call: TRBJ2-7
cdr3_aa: CASSSHPSGNRYEQYF
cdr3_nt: TGTGCCAGCAGCTCCCACCCTAGCGGGAACAGGTACGAGCAGTACTTC

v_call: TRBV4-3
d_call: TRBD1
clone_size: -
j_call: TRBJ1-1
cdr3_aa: CASSQDSAQIRDRGSMNTEAFF
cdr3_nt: TGCGCCAGCAGCCAAGATTCGGCCCAGATCCGGGACAGGGGCTCCATGAACACTGAAGCTTTCTTT

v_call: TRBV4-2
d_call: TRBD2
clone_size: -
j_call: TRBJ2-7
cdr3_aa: CASSPGLAGAGYEQYF
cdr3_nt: TGTGCCAGCAGCCCGGGACTAGCGGGAGCCGGTTACGAGCAGTACTTC

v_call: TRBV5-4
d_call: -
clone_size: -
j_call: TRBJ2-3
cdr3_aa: CASTWGGRADTQYF
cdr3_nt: TGTGCCAGCACCTGGGGGGGGCGCGCAGATACGCAGTATTTT

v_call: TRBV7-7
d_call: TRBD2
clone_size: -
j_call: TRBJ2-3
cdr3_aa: CASSLVAGAPPDTQYF
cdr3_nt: TGTGCCAGCAGCTTAGTGGCGGGAGCCCCCCCAGATACGCAGTATTTT

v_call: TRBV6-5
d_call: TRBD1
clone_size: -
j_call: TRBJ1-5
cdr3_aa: CASSYFDRGLKPQHF
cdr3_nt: TGTGCCAGCAGTTACTTCGACAGGGGGCTGAAGCCCCAGCATTTT

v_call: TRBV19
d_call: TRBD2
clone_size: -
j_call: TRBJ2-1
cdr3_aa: CASSLLPGLAGASNEQFF
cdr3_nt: TGTGCCAGTAGTCTCTTACCCGGACTAGCGGGAGCATCCAATGAGCAGTTCTTC

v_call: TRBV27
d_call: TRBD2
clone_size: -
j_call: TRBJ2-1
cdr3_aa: CASSLSGTSGRRPYNEQFF
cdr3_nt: TGTGCCAGCAGTTTATCCGGGACTAGCGGGAGGAGGCCCTACAATGAGCAGTTCTTC